The rows below give T cell receptor beta chains drawn from one sample of a study of T cell clones after liver transplantation. TCRdb's table, derived via immunoSEQ multiplex PCR, lists solely in-frame clones and lacks some. The repertoire includes more than 100,000 clones, around 84% of them detected once, and 2.5% to 3% sits in the top ten. The sample was CD4+ T cells from blood, taken around 44 months after liver transplant. The source of these receptors is a human patient who received a liver transplant. Some T cells may be supplied by the graft donor. Each CDR3 is given with its conserved first and last residue. D genes are given only for firm matches. Clone size is not always given. Where it is, it says once, few, many or a class for expanded clones.

clone size	V gene	D gene	J gene	CDR3 protein	CDR3 DNA
NA	TRBV28	NA	TRBJ2-3	CASSPPQGFSTDTQYF	TGTGCCAGCAGTCCGCCACAGGGTTTTAGCACAGATACGCAGTATTTT
NA	TRBV7-3	NA	TRBJ1-3	CASSLTGGTGNTIYF	TGTGCCAGCAGCTTAACGGGAGGGACCGGAAACACCATATATTTT
NA	TRBV2	TRBD2	TRBJ2-7	CASSDASGPYEQYF	TGTGCCAGCAGTGACGCTAGCGGGCCCTACGAGCAGTACTTC
NA	TRBV7-2	NA	TRBJ2-7	CASSLGGRGSGYEQYF	TGTGCCAGCAGCTTAGGTGGTAGGGGAAGTGGCTACGAGCAGTACTTC
NA	TRBV18	NA	TRBJ1-5	CASSPGQDSNQPQHF	TGTGCCAGCTCACCCGGCCAGGATAGCAATCAGCCCCAGCATTTT
NA	TRBV28	NA	TRBJ2-7	CASSLTTPGRTYEQYF	TGTGCCAGCAGTTTAACTACCCCGGGCCGTACCTACGAGCAGTACTTC
NA	TRBV18	NA	TRBJ1-4	CASSVGTTTNEKLFF	TGTGCCAGCTCAGTGGGGACAACAACTAATGAAAAACTGTTTTTT
NA	TRBV6-1	NA	TRBJ1-5	CASRLRHSNQPQHF	TGTGCCAGCCGGTTGCGGCATAGCAATCAGCCCCAGCATTTT
NA	TRBV5-1	NA	TRBJ1-5	CASSPTPGVSSNQPQHF	TGCGCCAGCAGCCCCACCCCAGGGGTGAGTAGCAATCAGCCCCAGCATTTT
NA	TRBV19	NA	TRBJ1-5	CASRRDGNQPQHF	TGTGCCAGTAGACGGGACGGAAATCAGCCCCAGCATTTT
NA	TRBV19	NA	TRBJ2-6	CASTLLRLSGANVLTF	TGTGCCAGTACCCTACTCCGACTCTCTGGGGCCAACGTCCTGACTTTC
NA	TRBV5-8	NA	TRBJ1-4	CASSEDRGYNEKLFF	TGTGCCAGCAGCGAGGACCGCGGTTATAATGAAAAACTGTTTTTT
NA	TRBV7-2	TRBD2	TRBJ2-1	CASSPGGARDEQFF	TGTGCCAGCAGCCCCGGGGGGGCGAGAGATGAGCAGTTCTTC
NA	TRBV4-1	TRBD2	TRBJ2-1	CASSRSGTSRGNEQFF	TGCGCCAGCAGCCGTTCCGGGACTAGTCGGGGCAATGAGCAGTTCTTC
medium-sized	TRBV27	TRBD2	TRBJ2-2	CASSSSGTNTGELFF	TGTGCCAGCAGCTCTAGCGGGACGAACACCGGGGAGCTGTTTTTT
NA	TRBV6-5	NA	TRBJ1-2	CASSSDYGYTF	TGTGCCAGCAGTTCAGACTATGGCTACACCTTC
NA	TRBV5-6	TRBD2	TRBJ2-1	CASSPRGIRGGDYNEQFF	TGTGCCAGCAGCCCCCGAGGGATCCGGGGGGGAGACTACAATGAGCAGTTCTTC
NA	TRBV28	NA	TRBJ1-1	CASKRRLMNTEAFF	TGTGCCAGCAAGCGCAGACTTATGAACACTGAAGCTTTCTTT
NA	TRBV29-1	NA	TRBJ2-7	CSVELQGAYEQYF	TGCAGCGTCGAACTACAGGGCGCTTACGAGCAGTACTTC
NA	TRBV7-9	NA	TRBJ1-2	CASSLAGGYYGYTF	TGTGCCAGCAGCTTAGCAGGGGGTTACTATGGCTACACCTTC
NA	TRBV4-3	NA	TRBJ2-1	CASSQDRTEYNEQFF	TGCGCCAGCAGCCAAGATCGCACAGAATACAATGAGCAGTTCTTC
NA	TRBV5-4	NA	TRBJ1-4	CASSFETADEKLFF	TGTGCCAGCAGCTTCGAGACGGCGGATGAAAAACTGTTTTTT
NA	TRBV28	NA	TRBJ1-3	CASSGGASLGNTIYF	TGTGCCAGCAGTGGGGGGGCCTCTCTGGGAAACACCATATATTTT
NA	TRBV29-1	NA	TRBJ2-3	CSVEGGAGATDTQYF	TGCAGCGTTGAAGGGGGTGCAGGGGCCACAGATACGCAGTATTTT
NA	TRBV6-5	NA	TRBJ2-1	CASSPGGANNEQFF	TGTGCCAGCAGCCCAGGGGGGGCTAACAATGAGCAGTTCTTC
NA	TRBV25-1	TRBD1	TRBJ2-7	CASSPGQGNYEQYF	TGTGCCAGCAGTCCGGGACAGGGCAATTACGAGCAGTACTTC
NA	TRBV7-2	TRBD2	TRBJ2-7	CASSPGGDEQYF	TGTGCCAGCAGCCCCGGGGGGGACGAGCAGTACTTC
NA	TRBV5-1	TRBD2	TRBJ2-3	CASSHRTSGLPDTQYF	TGCGCCAGCAGCCACAGGACTAGCGGGTTACCAGATACGCAGTATTTT
NA	TRBV5-1	TRBD1	TRBJ1-5	CASSLAPGTGNQPQHF	TGCGCCAGCAGCCTGGCCCCTGGGACAGGCAATCAGCCCCAGCATTTT
NA	TRBV19	NA	TRBJ2-7	CASSTGRGRTYEQYF	TGTGCCAGTAGTACGGGCCGCGGGCGCACCTACGAGCAGTACTTC
NA	TRBV5-1	TRBD2	TRBJ2-2	CASSLASSGAGELFF	TGCGCCAGCAGCTTGGCGTCTAGCGGCGCCGGGGAGCTGTTTTTT
NA	TRBV19	TRBD1	TRBJ2-7	CASSHLDRGDYEQYF	TGTGCCAGCTCCCACCTGGACAGGGGAGATTACGAGCAGTACTTC
NA	TRBV2	TRBD1	TRBJ2-2	CASREDRAGTGELFF	TGTGCCAGCAGAGAGGACAGGGCCGGGACCGGGGAGCTGTTTTTT
NA	TRBV18	TRBD1	TRBJ2-3	CASSWDRGHVDTQYF	TGTGCCAGCTCATGGGACAGGGGGCATGTAGATACGCAGTATTTT
NA	TRBV11-2	TRBD1	TRBJ1-4	CASSSNRGKGEKLFF	TGTGCCAGCAGCTCCAACAGGGGGAAGGGTGAAAAACTGTTTTTT
NA	TRBV2	NA	TRBJ1-3	CASSPGLLAGNTIYF	TGTGCCAGCAGTCCGGGACTTTTGGCAGGAAACACCATATATTTT
NA	TRBV6-1	TRBD1	TRBJ2-2	CASSVGTVRNTGELFF	TGTGCCAGCAGTGTAGGGACAGTACGTAACACCGGGGAGCTGTTTTTT
NA	TRBV28	NA	TRBJ2-4	CASRTGTLQNIQYF	TGTGCCAGCAGAACCGGGACCTTACAAAACATTCAGTACTTC
NA	TRBV5-1	NA	TRBJ1-4	CASSSGAGNEKLFF	TGCGCCAGCAGCTCGGGCGCAGGTAATGAAAAACTGTTTTTT
once	TRBV7-7	NA	TRBJ1-4	CASSLGFGEKLFF	TGTGCCAGCAGCTTAGGCTTTGGGGAAAAACTGTTTTTT
NA	TRBV30	TRBD2	TRBJ2-7	CAWEFAEAGVGYEQYF	TGTGCCTGGGAGTTTGCCGAAGCGGGAGTCGGGTACGAGCAGTACTTC
NA	TRBV7-8	TRBD1	TRBJ1-2	CASSLARDRTYGYTF	TGTGCCAGCAGCTTAGCGAGGGACAGGACCTATGGCTACACCTTC
NA	TRBV29-1	NA	TRBJ2-2	CSGIEGRGLGELFF	TGCAGCGGGATTGAGGGAAGGGGCCTCGGGGAGCTGTTTTTT
NA	TRBV6-5	NA	TRBJ1-2	CASSRAGLYGYTF	TGTGCCAGCAGCCGAGCAGGGTTGTATGGCTACACCTTC
NA	TRBV5-1	NA	TRBJ2-1	CASSLAAGIIIQFF	TGCGCCAGCAGCTTGGCGGCAGGGATCATAATTCAGTTCTTC
NA	TRBV5-1	TRBD2	TRBJ2-3	CASSLGSGGTDTQYF	TGCGCCAGCAGCTTGGGTAGCGGGGGAACAGATACGCAGTATTTT